The rows below give T cell receptor beta chains drawn from one sample of a study of CD8 T cells in ankylosing spondylitis. Via MiXCR, TCRdb re-called the 5' RACE reads, giving one row per CDR3 protein. The sample yields 250,000 to 350,000 distinct CDR3 sequences, 20% seen once. Material for sequencing was blood, either unsorted or a sorted T cell fraction (not recorded which). The receptors derive from a male donor with ankylosing spondylitis or in good health (not recorded which). Both conserved end residues are part of each CDR3. Fields, in order: D gene, clone size, V gene, J gene, CDR3 protein, CDR3 DNA. A D gene is named only where the DNA matches it firmly. Only some rows state a clone size, as once, few, many or a class for expanded clones.

TRBD1	NA	TRBV5-1	TRBJ1-1	CASSFDTGGSGTEAFF	TGCGCCAGCAGCTTCGACACAGGGGGAAGCGGCACTGAAGCTTTCTTT
NA	NA	TRBV5-6	TRBJ2-5	CASSRRLETQYF	TGTGCCAGCAGCAGAAGGTTAGAGACCCAGTACTTC
NA	NA	TRBV27	TRBJ2-3	CASSLSAGWLTDTQYF	TGTGCCAGCAGTTTATCTGCAGGGTGGTTGACAGATACGCAGTATTTT
TRBD1	NA	TRBV20-1	TRBJ2-1	CSAPGTGNLYNEQFF	TGCAGTGCTCCCGGGACAGGGAACCTTTACAATGAGCAGTTCTTC
TRBD2	NA	TRBV11-2	TRBJ2-1	CASSKRLATNNEQFF	TGTGCCAGCAGCAAAAGACTAGCGACCAACAATGAGCAGTTCTTC
TRBD1	few	TRBV3-1	TRBJ2-2	CASSPPSTGDAGELFF	TGTGCCAGCAGCCCCCCTTCAACAGGGGATGCCGGGGAGCTGTTTTTT
NA	few	TRBV5-5	TRBJ2-3	CASSLVEGWSDTQYF	TGTGCCAGCAGCTTGGTGGAGGGCTGGAGCGATACGCAGTATTTT
TRBD2	NA	TRBV4-1	TRBJ2-3	CASSQERLAASTDTQYF	TGCGCCAGCAGCCAAGAACGGCTAGCGGCTAGCACAGATACGCAGTATTTT
TRBD2	NA	TRBV10-3	TRBJ2-3	CAISESLGGRRDTQYF	TGTGCCATCAGTGAGTCGTTGGGCGGGAGACGAGATACGCAGTATTTT
TRBD2	NA	TRBV20-1	TRBJ2-3	CSARALAATPDTQYF	TGCAGTGCTAGGGCACTAGCGGCGACTCCAGATACGCAGTATTTT
NA	NA	TRBV12-3/TRBV12-4	TRBJ2-1	CASTPTGVSYNEQFF	TGTGCCAGCACCCCCACAGGTGTCTCCTACAATGAGCAGTTCTTC
NA	few	TRBV11-2	TRBJ2-5	CASSLGTRIQETQYF	TGTGCCAGCAGCTTAGGAACTAGGATACAAGAGACCCAGTACTTC
TRBD1	few	TRBV25-1	TRBJ1-2	CASTKGTGNYGYTF	TGTGCCAGCACTAAAGGGACAGGGAACTATGGCTACACCTTC
NA	NA	TRBV28	TRBJ1-5	CASSPQSGIQPQHF	TGTGCCAGCAGTCCCCAATCAGGGATACAGCCCCAGCATTTT
TRBD2	NA	TRBV7-9	TRBJ2-1	CASSLSSGRAEYEQFF	TGTGCCAGCAGCTTATCTAGCGGGAGGGCCGAGTATGAGCAGTTCTTC
NA	few	TRBV29-1	TRBJ1-2	CSVVTASGYTF	TGCAGCGTTGTAACAGCCTCTGGCTACACCTTC
NA	many	TRBV5-1	TRBJ2-2	CASSFRTGNTGELFF	TGCGCCAGCAGCTTCCGTACAGGGAACACCGGGGAGCTGTTTTTT
NA	NA	TRBV20-1	TRBJ2-6	CSARDFSGANVLTF	TGCAGTGCTAGAGATTTCTCTGGGGCCAACGTCCTGACTTTC
NA	few	TRBV12-3/TRBV12-4	TRBJ2-4	CASRSTENIQYF	TGTGCCAGCAGGTCGACAGAAAACATTCAGTACTTC
TRBD1	many	TRBV11-2	TRBJ1-3	CASSLEPGQGFSGNTIYF	TGTGCCAGCAGCTTGGAACCGGGACAGGGCTTCTCTGGAAACACCATATATTTT
NA	NA	TRBV4-1	TRBJ1-3	CASSQDWGVGNTIYF	TGCGCCAGCAGCCAAGATTGGGGAGTTGGAAACACCATATATTTT
NA	NA	TRBV29-1	TRBJ1-2	CSVVTGNYGYTF	TGCAGCGTTGTAACAGGGAACTATGGCTACACCTTC
TRBD2	many	TRBV20-1	TRBJ2-3	CSAQPGLAGGVTDTQYF	TGCAGTGCTCAACCCGGACTAGCGGGGGGAGTGACAGATACGCAGTATTTT
NA	NA	TRBV28	TRBJ1-3	CASSLWGVSGNTIYF	TGTGCCAGCAGTTTATGGGGGGTCTCTGGAAACACCATATATTTT